Below, 20 T cell receptor beta chains from the same sample are listed, as sequenced in a study of blood T cell repertoires in COVID-19. TCRdb's copy holds only in-frame clones and misses some; the assay was immunoSEQ multiplex PCR. The data contain about 330,000 clones, approximately 89% of them singletons. The specimen was PBMCs or T cells enriched from blood (not recorded which). The receptor set was obtained from a woman aged 25 to 45 who had recovered from COVID-19.

The V gene is TRBV5-4, the J gene TRBJ1-3, with D unclear. The V end was cut by 2 bases, the J end by 0 bases, with 6 bases between. The germline CDR1 and CDR2 sequences are SGHNT and YYREEE (reference sequence). The CDR3 loop spans 14 amino acids. CDR3 residues: CASSFQNSGNTIYF. CDR3 DNA: TGTGCCAGCAGCTTCCAGAACTCTGGAAACACCATATATTTT.

The V and J genes are TRBV12-3 or TRBV12-4 and TRBJ2-1; D is unclear. The ends were cut back, 5 bases at V and 6 bases at J, with 11 bases in the middle. The CDR3 contains 13 residues. The CDR3 sequence is CASSPRVANEQFF. Here the CDR3 DNA reads TGTGCCAGCAGTCCCCGGGTAGCCAATGAGCAGTTCTTC.

The rearrangement links TRBV5-4 to TRBJ1-2; 7 bases fit TRBD1. CDR1 SGHNT and CDR2 YYREEE come from the germline V gene (reference sequence). The CDR3 covers 15 residues. V lost 0 bases to trimming and J lost 3 bases; unmatched junction nucleotides: 5. In nucleotides, the CDR3 is TGTGCCAGCAGCTTGGCCCAGGGGGGATACTATGGCTACACCTTC. Translating gives CASSLAQGGYYGYTF.

This chain joins TRBV13 and TRBJ1-1, with D maybe TRBD1 (6 bases). CDR3 length equals 13 residues. Germline CDR1 reads PRHDT; CDR2 reads FYEKMQ (reference sequence). With 5 bases removed from V and 3 bases from J, the gap between germline ends came to 10 bases. CDR3 in amino acids: CASSPEGDTEAFF. The CDR3 nucleotides read TGTGCCAGCAGCCCCGAGGGGGACACTGAAGCTTTCTTT.

To note about this clone: At the DNA level, this CDR3 is encoded by other sequences in the same sample as well. The chain has TRBV2 and TRBJ1-6, with 7 nucleotides matching TRBD1. Trimming removed 5 bases from V and 7 bases from J; junction bases left unmatched: 5. The CDR3 runs to 14 residues. The germline V gene has CDR1 SNHLY and CDR2 FYNNEI. CDR3 coding DNA: TGTGCCAGCAGTCGACAGGGCCTAAATTCACCCCTCCACTTT. Protein: CASSRQGLNSPLHF.

This chain links TRBV18 with TRBJ2-5; 7 bases are shared with TRBD2. This CDR3 region has 15 residues. The junction had 6 bases not matched to a gene; V was cut back by 3 bases and J by 2 bases. Germline CDR1 KGHSH, CDR2 LQKENI. CDR3 DNA sequence: TGTGCCAGCTCACCCACCATCGGGGGGCAAGAGACCCAGTACTTC. Its protein product is CASSPTIGGQETQYF.

This clone was seen a single time. The rearrangement links TRBV7-8 to TRBJ1-1; D ambiguous. Germline V gene data show CDR1 as SGHVS and CDR2 as FQNEAQ. The CDR3 is 13 amino acids. Trimming shortened V by 3 bases and J by 5 bases, and 10 bases separated the two germline ends. This CDR3 is CASSLRVETEAFF. CDR3 DNA sequence: TGTGCCAGCAGCTTGAGAGTCGAGACTGAAGCTTTCTTT.

The chain combines TRBV7-9 with TRBJ1-5, with 7 bases aligning to TRBD1. J gave up 6 bases and V 3 bases, and 2 bases lay outside the gene matches. CDR1 is SEHNR and CDR2 is FQNEAQ in the germline V gene (reference sequence). The CDR3 runs to 13 residues. For the CDR3, the DNA is TGTGCCAGCAGCTTGACAGGGTTTCAGCCCCAGCATTTT. It translates to CASSLTGFQPQHF.

V and J are TRBV19 and TRBJ1-2; 9 bases fit TRBD1. The CDR3 consists of 19 residues. CDR1 and CDR2 (germline): LNHDA, SQIVND (reference sequence). With 3 bases clipped from V and 6 bases from J, the junction kept 20 bases outside the gene matches. The CDR3 here is CASSIRWTGASAYRDGYTF. The CDR3 nucleotides are TGTGCCAGTAGTATTAGGTGGACAGGGGCAAGCGCCTATCGCGATGGCTACACCTTC.

This clone was counted a few times. In nucleotides, the CDR3 is TGTGCCAGCAGTTTGAGCGGGGGCGGGGATGGCTACGAGCAGTACTTC. Protein sequence: CASSLSGGGDGYEQYF. The chain recombines TRBV28 with TRBJ2-7; 8 bases fit TRBD2. The trim removed 3 bases at V and 3 bases at J, leaving 10 bases unmatched. The CDR3 runs to 16 residues. The V gene's germline CDR1 is MDHEN and CDR2 SYDVKM.

The chain uses TRBV5-5 and TRBJ2-7, with TRBD1 matching 11 bases. Trimming at V came to 7 bases and at J to 4 bases, leaving 10 bases not matched to a gene. The CDR3 totals 15 residues. Germline CDR1 SGHKS, CDR2 YYEKEE (reference sequence). CDR3 nucleotides: TGTGCCAGCTTCCAGTCGGGACAGGGGGGTTACGAGCAGTACTTC. Translated: CASFQSGQGGYEQYF. The full variable domain, its missing parts supplied by reference TRBV5-5 and TRBJ2-7, is DAGVTQSPTHLIKTRGQQVTLRCSPISGHKSVSWYQQVLGQGPQFIFQYYEKEERGRGNFPDRFSARQFPNYSSELNVNALLLGDSALYLCASFQSGQGGYEQYFGPGTRLTVT.

Regarding this clone: The sample contains more than one DNA sequence encoding this CDR3. This rearrangement joins TRBV27 to TRBJ1-2; TRBD1 matches 8 bases. This CDR3 has 13 residues. J was trimmed by 8 bases and V by 3 bases; bases with no gene match: 5. Per the germline V gene, CDR1 is MNHEY and CDR2 is SMNVEV (reference sequence). The CDR3 is CASSLLGQGGYTF. CDR3 DNA: TGTGCCAGCAGTTTGTTAGGACAGGGAGGCTACACCTTC.

The chain employs TRBV7-2 and TRBJ1-1; the D gene is possibly TRBD1 (5 bases). Trimming left V 1 base short and J 5 bases short, with 14 bases between. CDR3 length: 15 amino acids. The germline CDR1 and CDR2 sequences are SGHTA and FQGNSA. CDR3 sequence reads: CASSLEVGGGTEAFF. Here the CDR3 DNA reads TGTGCCAGCAGCTTAGAGGTCGGGGGAGGGACTGAAGCTTTCTTT. The full variable domain, its missing parts supplied by reference TRBV7-2 and TRBJ1-1, is GAGVSQSPSNKVTEKGKDVELRCDPISGHTALYWYRQSLGQGLEFLIYFQGNSAPDKSGLPSDRFSAERTGGSVSTLTIQRTQQEDSAVYLCASSLEVGGGTEAFFGQGTRLTVV.

CDR3 sequence: CSVGGLRAGVLQETQYF. In DNA form, the CDR3 reads TGCAGCGTTGGTGGCCTAAGAGCGGGGGTACTCCAAGAGACCCAGTACTTC. The chain uses TRBV29-1 and TRBJ2-5, with 8 bases identical to TRBD2. The germline CDR1 and CDR2 sequences are SQVTM and ANQGSEA. V lost 4 bases and J lost 1; bases outside the gene matches: 14. CDR3 length: 17 residues.

The J gene is TRBJ1-2, the V gene TRBV13; no firm D call. Germline-derived CDR1 and CDR2 are PRHDT and FYEKMQ (reference sequence). V shed 2 bases and J shed 0 bases, with 13 bases lying between them. The CDR3 has 16 residues. The CDR3 here is CASSLSSRGPNYGYTF. The CDR3 DNA follows: TGTGCCAGCAGCTTATCCTCGAGAGGTCCTAACTATGGCTACACCTTC.

The genes are TRBV7-2 and TRBJ1-2, with 7 bases lining up with TRBD1. The V segment lost 5 bases and the J segment 4 bases; nucleotides outside the gene matches: 7. CDR3 size: 14 residues. Germline values: CDR1 SGHTA, CDR2 FQGNSA. Here the CDR3 reads CASSPQDRIYGYTF. CDR3 nucleotide sequence: TGTGCCAGCAGCCCGCAGGACAGGATCTATGGCTACACCTTC.

The chain combines TRBV6-5 with TRBJ2-3; D perhaps matches TRBD2 (6 bases). V was trimmed by 7 bases and J by 5 bases, leaving 10 bases between them. Germline V lookup: CDR1 MNHEY, CDR2 SVGAGI. CDR3 size: 12 residues. As DNA, the CDR3 is TGTGCCAGCACGGGCGGGGAAGATACGCAGTATTTT. This translates into CASTGGEDTQYF.

The chain combines TRBV9 with TRBJ2-5; D ambiguous. CDR1 and CDR2 (germline): SGDLS, YYNGEE. The V end was cut by 5 bases, the J end by 5 bases, with 10 bases between. This CDR3 region has 12 residues. CDR3 nucleotide sequence: TGTGCCAGCAGGGGCAATGGGGAGACCCAGTACTTC. This codes for CASRGNGETQYF.

The chain recombines TRBV6-5 with TRBJ1-5, with 7 bases lining up with TRBD1. Trimming at V came to 4 bases and at J to 7 bases, leaving 10 bases not matched to a gene. CDR3 length equals 15 residues. Germline lookup yields CDR1 MNHEY and CDR2 SVGAGI. The CDR3 nucleotides are TGTGCCAGCAGTTTTGGACAGGCAGAGGACCAGCCCCAGCATTTT. Translating it yields CASSFGQAEDQPQHF.

The chain employs TRBV27 and TRBJ1-5; TRBD1 matches 7 bases. Germline V gene data show CDR1 as MNHEY and CDR2 as SMNVEV (reference sequence). This CDR3 has 13 amino acids. Unmatched junction bases numbered 8, after V lost 8 bases and J lost 7 bases. CDR3 in amino acids: CASGRQGGQPQHF. CDR3 nucleotide sequence: TGTGCCAGCGGACGACAGGGTGGCCAGCCCCAGCATTTT.